This TCR beta chain is drawn from a study of blood T cell repertoires in COVID-19. TCRdb keeps only in-frame clones here, not all; method: immunoSEQ multiplex PCR. This sample yields around 13,000 clones, of which approximately 88% are seen a single time; roughly 27% belongs to the top ten. This CDR3 has 15 amino acids. Between the trimmed V and J ends, which lost 2 bases and 0 bases, there was a span of 11 bases. CDR1 GTSNPN and CDR2 SVGIG come from the germline V gene (reference sequence). The chain joins TRBV30 to TRBJ1-3; possible D gene TRBD1, 5 bases. Source material: peripheral blood. The TCR comes from a human donor in a cohort sampled during active COVID-19. The CDR3 spells CAWSSDSLSGNTIYF. In DNA, the CDR3 is TGTGCCTGGAGTTCCGACAGCCTCTCTGGAAACACCATATATTTT.